This T cell receptor beta chain was identified during a study of read filtering for tumor transcriptome and immune sequencing. Molecular barcoded adaptors covering alpha/delta and beta/gamma chains were used on around 400 ng RNA. TCRdb ran MiXCR on the reads and lists one entry per CDR3 protein. Of tens of thousands of distinct CDR3 sequences in the sample, more than 20% were seen once. In this sample, this clonotype turned up many times. Germline V gene sequence: CDR1 SGHVS, CDR2 FNYEAQ. The ends were cut back, 5 bases at V and 3 bases at J, with 17 bases in the middle. The CDR3 is 16 residues long. This TCR derives from a donor at least 40 years old with multiple myeloma. What was sequenced was a population of CD138-negative cells sorted from bone marrow. V and J are TRBV7-6 and TRBJ2-1; TRBD1 is a possible D gene (5 bases). The CDR3 protein is CASSPLAGQVYNEQFF. For the CDR3, the DNA is TGTGCCAGCAGCCCTTTGGCCGGACAAGTCTACAATGAGCAGTTCTTC.